The source of this T cell receptor beta chain is a study of CD4+ T cells in melanoma (dated by TCRdb to between 2021 and 2023). Some background on the complete study: The study investigated neoantigen-specific CD4+ T cells in human melanoma.

The research as a whole found: Neoantigen-specific CD4+ T cells were reported to be correlated with the function of CD8+ T cells, macrophages and B cells. According to the report, neoantigen-specific CD4+ T cells in melanoma displayed diverse differentiation states.

The library was generated by the immunoSEQ multiplex PCR assay. Not all clones reach the TCRdb copy of this immuneACCESS table, which keeps in-frame sequences only. Checked studies attribute under half of the gap to unresolved V genes and leave the rest unexplained. The sample table lists roughly 10,000 clones, around 62% of them with a count of one. The top ten clones comprise roughly a quarter of the sample. Patients with melanoma were used as donors. Between the V and J ends, shortened by 0 bases and 0 bases respectively, the junction contains 12 bases. The CDR3 numbers 16 residues from cysteine through phenylalanine. Only CDR3 DNA remains: 48 bases, in frame from the first base. Taken from the germline V gene, the CDR1 and CDR2 loops are SGHRS and YFSETQ. As to this clone: Its cognate antigen has yet to be identified. The sample holds no much larger clone one base away, and base qualities are not on file.

Here the chain combines TRBV5-1 and TRBJ1-1, with the identity of the D gene unclear. The sequencing sample was made of cells from a culture (not recorded whether cultured in vitro). This TCR derives from a human donor with melanoma. The CDR3 protein: CASSLAVSRVNTEAFF. The bases are TGCGCCAGCAGCTTGGCCGTTTCCCGGGTGAACACTGAAGCTTTCTTT.